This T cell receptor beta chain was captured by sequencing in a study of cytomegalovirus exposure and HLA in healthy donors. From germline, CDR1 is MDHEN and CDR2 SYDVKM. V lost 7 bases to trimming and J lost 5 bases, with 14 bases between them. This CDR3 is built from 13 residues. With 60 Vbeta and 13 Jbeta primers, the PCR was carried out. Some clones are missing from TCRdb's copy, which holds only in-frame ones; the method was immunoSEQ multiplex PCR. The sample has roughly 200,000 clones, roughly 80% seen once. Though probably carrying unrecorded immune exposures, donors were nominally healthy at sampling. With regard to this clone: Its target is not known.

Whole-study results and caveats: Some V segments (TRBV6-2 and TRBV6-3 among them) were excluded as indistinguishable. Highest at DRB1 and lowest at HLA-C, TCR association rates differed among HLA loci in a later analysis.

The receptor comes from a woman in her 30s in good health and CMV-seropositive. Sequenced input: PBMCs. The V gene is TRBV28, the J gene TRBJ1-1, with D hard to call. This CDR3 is CASTVDQATEAFF. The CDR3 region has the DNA TGTGCCAGCACCGTCGACCAGGCAACTGAAGCTTTCTTT. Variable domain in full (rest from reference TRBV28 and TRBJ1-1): DVKVTQSSRYLVKRTGEKVFLECVQDMDHENMFWYRQDPGLGLRLIYFSYDVKMKEKGDIPEGYSVSREKKERFSLILESASTNQTSMYLCASTVDQATEAFFGQGTRLTVV.